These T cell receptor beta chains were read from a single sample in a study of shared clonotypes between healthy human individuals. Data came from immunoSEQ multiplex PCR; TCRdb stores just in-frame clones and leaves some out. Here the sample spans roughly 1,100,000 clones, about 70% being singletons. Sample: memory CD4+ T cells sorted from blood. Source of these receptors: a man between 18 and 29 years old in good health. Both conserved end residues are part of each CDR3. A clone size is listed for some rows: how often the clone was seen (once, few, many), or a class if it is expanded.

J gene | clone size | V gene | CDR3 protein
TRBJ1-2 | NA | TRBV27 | CASTRTGTIGLYGYTF
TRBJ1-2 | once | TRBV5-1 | CASSLTSYTYGYTF
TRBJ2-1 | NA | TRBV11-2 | CASSLSGGLGEQFF
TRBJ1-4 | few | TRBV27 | CASSLKGLGNEKLFF
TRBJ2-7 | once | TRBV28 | CASSSGHHYEQYF
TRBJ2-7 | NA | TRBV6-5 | CASSFTGEAQYF
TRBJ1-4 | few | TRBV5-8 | CASSYGQATNEKLFF
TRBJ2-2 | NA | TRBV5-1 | CASSSYRLAIGELFF
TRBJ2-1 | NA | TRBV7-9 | CASSGTSIGEQFF
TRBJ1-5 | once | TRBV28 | CASSPKWGQPQHF
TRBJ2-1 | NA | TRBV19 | CASSIGPLAGFEQFF
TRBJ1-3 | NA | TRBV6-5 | CASSPGTGLNTIYF
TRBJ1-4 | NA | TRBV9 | CASSVGVSNEKLFF
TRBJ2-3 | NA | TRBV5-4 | CASSLDRADTQYF
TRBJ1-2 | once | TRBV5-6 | CASSLEAVGVHTF
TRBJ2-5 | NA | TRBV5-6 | CASSQGLGQLEETQYF
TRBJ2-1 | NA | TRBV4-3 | CASSQERQDNEQFF
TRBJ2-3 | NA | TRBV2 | CASKTTDTQYF
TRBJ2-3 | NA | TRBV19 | CASSIGRLAGGYTDTQYF
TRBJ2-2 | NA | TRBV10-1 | CASSEPQIRNTGELFF
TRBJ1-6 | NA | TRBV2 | CAGRGQGNSPLHF
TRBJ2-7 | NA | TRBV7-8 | CASSLDTSGSMAQYF
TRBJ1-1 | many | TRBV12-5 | CASGLVLGGNTEAFF
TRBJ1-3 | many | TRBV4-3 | CASSQDSKSSGNTIYF
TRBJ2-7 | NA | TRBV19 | CASSVQGGDYEQYF
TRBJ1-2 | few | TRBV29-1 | CSVEDRGNYGYTF
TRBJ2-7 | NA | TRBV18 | CASSPDLGVSYEQYF
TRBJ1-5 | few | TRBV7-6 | CASSFGTNQPQHF
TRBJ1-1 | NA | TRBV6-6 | CASSYSRTVMNTEAFF
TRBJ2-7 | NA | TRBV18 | CASSELAREQYF
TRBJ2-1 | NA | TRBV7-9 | CASSQPQGTYNEQFF
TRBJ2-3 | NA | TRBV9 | CASSVEGTSGGADTQYF
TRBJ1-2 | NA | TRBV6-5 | CAAGLGSVYGYTF
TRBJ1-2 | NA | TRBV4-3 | CASSPSSGYGYTF
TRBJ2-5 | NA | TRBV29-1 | CSVGSGTGTQETQYF
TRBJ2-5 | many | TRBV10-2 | CASTPGPVGAQYF
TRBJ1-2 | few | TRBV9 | CASSVGQGVVGYTF
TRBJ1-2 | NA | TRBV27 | CASSWDGMGVYGYTF
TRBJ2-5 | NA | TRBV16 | CASSQSGPPQETQYF
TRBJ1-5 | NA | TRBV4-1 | CASSQEPQGAGGNQPQHF
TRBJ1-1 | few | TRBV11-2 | CASYHQGQGVLNTEAFF
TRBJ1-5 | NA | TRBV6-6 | CASSYLRNQPQHF
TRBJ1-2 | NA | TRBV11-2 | CASSFDRGSGYTF
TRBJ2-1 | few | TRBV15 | CATKPSGGAHNEQFF
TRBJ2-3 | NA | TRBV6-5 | CASRTRDTQYF
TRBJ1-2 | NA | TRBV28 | CASSRGGYGYTF
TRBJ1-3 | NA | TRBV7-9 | CASRVPGAGNTIYF
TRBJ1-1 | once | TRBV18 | CASSPNIIKNTEAFF
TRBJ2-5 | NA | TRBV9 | CASSVRSGETQYF
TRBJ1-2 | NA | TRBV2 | CASSGRGSSDGYTF